The 8 T cell receptor beta chains presented below share a single source sample, sequenced in a study of T-cell memory formation after mild COVID-19 (TCRdb year 2021). Library preparation used 5' RACE. TCRdb records Illumina NovaSeq 6000 as the sequencer. Clones were called with MiXCR by TCRdb after fastp trimmed the public reads at Q25, and only in-frame beta chains were retained. Identical CDR3 protein sequences are pooled into one entry, listed with their most common genes and DNA. For this sample the table gives 350,000 to 400,000 distinct CDR3 sequences, of which about 21% were detected only once. Around 12% of the sample belongs to the ten largest clones. Input material: PBMCs or a T cell subset sorted from them (not recorded which). The receptors come from an adult woman who had mild COVID-19 (a few samples of this study predate the infection). The sample titles of this study are shuffled in the database, so cell type and time point are left out; the donor was told from shared clones.

The rearrangement joins TRBV4-1 to TRBJ1-5, with D uncertain. The CDR3 contains 13 residues. Per germline, CDR1 MGHRA and CDR2 YSYEKL. V was clipped by 1 base and J by 6 bases, with 7 bases between them. This CDR3 is CASSQGDGQPQHF. The CDR3 DNA sequence: TGCGCCAGCAGCCAAGGAGACGGTCAGCCCCAGCATTTT.

The sample holds a few counts of this clonotype. The V and J genes are TRBV2 and TRBJ2-1; possibly TRBD1 for D (6 bases). Trimming shortened V by 3 bases and J by 6 bases, and 15 bases separated the two germline ends. Per germline, CDR1 SNHLY and CDR2 FYNNEI. CDR3 length equals 15 residues. The CDR3, as DNA: TGTGCCAGCAGTGACGAGTTGGGACACCCCAATGAGCAGTTCTTC. Protein product: CASSDELGHPNEQFF.

This clonotype was counted only a few times. CDR3 region: CASSVGDRGSTDTQYF. CDR3 in DNA: TGTGCCAGCAGCGTAGGGGACAGGGGTAGCACAGATACGCAGTATTTT. The gene calls are TRBV9 and TRBJ2-3, with 10 bases aligning to TRBD1. The CDR3 length is 16 residues. The germline CDR1 and CDR2 sequences are SGDLS and YYNGEE. V lost 0 bases, J lost 0 bases, and 1 base stayed unmatched.

This clonotype was detected only a few times. The CDR3 nucleotides are TGTGCCAGCAGCCAAGACGCGGCTAGCGAATCCTACGAGCAGTACTTC. Its protein is CASSQDAASESYEQYF. V gene TRBV4-2 combines with J gene TRBJ2-7, with D perhaps matching TRBD2 (6 bases). CDR1 is LGHNA, CDR2 YNFKEQ, per germline. The CDR3 has 16 amino acids. Trimming removed 0 bases from V and 1 base from J, with 13 bases in between.

This clonotype showed up just a few times. The chain has TRBV5-1 and TRBJ2-1, with D maybe TRBD1 (5 bases). Germline V lookup: CDR1 SGHRS, CDR2 YFSETQ. Trimming cost V 0 bases and J 9 bases, with 13 bases left between them. The CDR3 runs to 14 residues. The CDR3 loop is CASSLVSGSGEQFF. In nucleotides, the CDR3 is TGCGCCAGCAGCTTGGTTTCAGGGTCTGGTGAGCAGTTCTTC.

The CDR3 loop reads CASSLPGTDEQYF. In DNA, the CDR3 is TGCGCCAGCAGCTTGCCCGGGACAGACGAGCAGTACTTC. The chain is built from TRBV5-1 and TRBJ2-7, with 7 bases lining up with TRBD1. Per the germline V gene, CDR1 is SGHRS and CDR2 is YFSETQ. After removal of 1 base from V and 5 bases from J, the junction contained 3 bases not matched to a gene. The CDR3 is 13 amino acids.

The chain couples TRBV7-2 to TRBJ1-6, with a tentative D call TRBD1 (6 bases). The ends were cut back, 0 bases at V and 15 bases at J, with 15 bases in the middle. Germline V gives CDR1 SGHTA, CDR2 FQGNSA. CDR3 length equals 14 residues. In DNA, the CDR3 is TGTGCCAGCAGCTTAGCGGAGAGAGACAGGTTCCTCCACTTT. Translation: CASSLAERDRFLHF.

The chain links TRBV12-3 or TRBV12-4 to TRBJ1-3; D gene unclear. With 8 bases removed from V and 4 bases from J, the gap between germline ends came to 6 bases. The CDR3 totals 11 residues. The CDR3 bases are TGTGCCAGCGCCTTCGGAAACACCATATATTTT. This encodes CASAFGNTIYF.